Shown below are 8 T cell receptor beta chains from a single sample sequenced in a study of T cells in Graves' hyperthyroidism and ophthalmopathy. There were TCR beta CDR3 regions amplified from RNA transcripts. Carried out on the TCR CDR3, a first-round RT-PCR used the HTBI primer set. TCRdb processed the multiplex PCR reads anew with MiXCR; each CDR3 protein has one entry. The repertoire holds 600,000 to 750,000 distinct CDR3 sequences, with approximately 15% as singletons. Sequencing was done on a sample of blood. Receptors were obtained from a man aged 50-59 years with Graves' hyperthyroidism.

In its sample, this clonotype was seen a few times. The V gene is TRBV19, the J gene TRBJ2-7, with 10 positions matching TRBD2. Germline values: CDR1 LNHDA, CDR2 SQIVND (reference sequence). V lost 3 bases to trimming and J lost 1 base; unmatched junction nucleotides: 9. CDR3 length equals 17 residues. The CDR3 spells CASSIFLTSGISYEQYF. CDR3 DNA: TGTGCCAGTAGTATTTTCCTTACTAGCGGGATTTCCTACGAGCAGTACTTC.

The chain recombines TRBV12-3 or TRBV12-4 with TRBJ2-2; 8 nucleotides match TRBD1. The CDR3 is made up of 15 amino acids. Trimming removed 3 bases from V and 6 bases from J; junction bases left unmatched: 6. CDR3 sequence reads: CASSFTRGQAGELFF. The CDR3 DNA reads as TGTGCCAGCAGTTTCACCAGGGGGCAGGCCGGGGAGCTGTTTTTT.

This clonotype has ten or more counts. The chain uses TRBV6-1 and TRBJ2-3; D tentatively reads TRBD1 or TRBD2 (6 bases each). Per the germline V gene, CDR1 is MNHNS and CDR2 is SASEGT. Deletions cut 5 bases from V and 6 bases from J, with 15 bases between. This CDR3 comprises 14 residues. Here the CDR3 reads CASSMGQGGDTQYF. DNA of the CDR3: TGTGCCAGCAGTATGGGACAAGGGGGGGATACGCAGTATTTT.

The chain is built from TRBV28 and TRBJ2-7; 9 nucleotides line up with TRBD2. Trimming at V came to 6 bases and at J to 6 bases, leaving 18 bases not matched to a gene. This CDR3 comprises 17 residues. Germline V gene sequence: CDR1 MDHEN, CDR2 SYDVKM. CDR3 DNA: TGTGCCAGCAGGTACCGAGGCGCGGGAGGGCAAAAGGGCGAGCAGTACTTC. Translating it yields CASRYRGAGGQKGEQYF.

This clonotype showed up just a few times. The chain uses TRBV6-5 and TRBJ2-7, with a tentative D call TRBD2 (5 bases). The CDR3 length is 15 residues. V was pared by 3 bases and J by 0 bases, with 12 bases between. Germline V CDR1 and CDR2: MNHEY, SVGAGI. The CDR3 is CASSYVGSVSYEQYF. The CDR3, as DNA: TGTGCCAGCAGTTATGTCGGTAGCGTCTCCTACGAGCAGTACTTC.

This clonotype appeared a few times. V is TRBV7-9 and J is TRBJ2-1; D remains ambiguous. Looked up from germline, CDR1 is SEHNR and CDR2 is FQNEAQ (reference sequence). This CDR3 spans 13 amino acids. V lost 3 bases, J lost 5 bases, and 8 bases lay in between. CDR3 sequence: CASSFQADNEQFF. The CDR3 bases are TGTGCCAGCAGCTTCCAGGCTGACAATGAGCAGTTCTTC. The full variable domain, rest sourced from reference TRBV7-9 and TRBJ2-1, is DTGVSQNPRHKITKRGQNVTFRCDPISEHNRLYWYRQTLGQGPEFLTYFQNEAQLEKSRLLSDRFSAERPKGSFSTLEIQRTEQGDSAMYLCASSFQADNEQFFGPGTRLTVL.

The chain has TRBV7-9 and TRBJ2-2, with 11 bases matching TRBD1. The V and J ends lost 5 bases and 8 bases, in that order; junction bases with no gene match: 7. The CDR3 totals 15 residues. From germline, CDR1 is SEHNR and CDR2 FQNEAQ (reference sequence). The CDR3 bases are TGTGCCAGCAGCGAGTGGACAGGGGGCAAGGGGGAGCTGTTTTTT. It is translated as CASSEWTGGKGELFF.

This clonotype showed up many times. This chain uses TRBV28 with TRBJ2-2; weak D call: TRBD1 (6 bases). V lost 5 bases to trimming and J lost 4 bases, with 14 bases between them. The germline gives CDR1 MDHEN, CDR2 SYDVKM. The CDR3 totals 15 residues. The CDR3, as DNA: TGTGCCAGCAGTACGGCAGGGGCGGTCACCGGGGAGCTGTTTTTT. Encoded protein: CASSTAGAVTGELFF.